The 13 T cell receptor beta chains reported below all come from one sample, sequenced in a study of CD8+ T cells in alopecia areata. cDNA reverse transcribed from extracted RNA served as the sequencing template. Profiling relied on immunoSEQ multiplex PCR, and the TCRdb table lists in-frame clones only, not all of them. The data contain around 300,000 clones, 45% to 70% of them seen just once; the ten biggest clones take up about 0.93%. Treatment specified: oral pan-JAK inhibitor, 5-10 mg twice daily. Sequencing used CD4+ T cells sorted from blood, obtained around week 52, from a patient treated with tofacitinib. These receptors were obtained from a human donor with alopecia areata.

V gene TRBV7-2 combines with J gene TRBJ2-7, with TRBD1 identical over 9 bases. The ends lost 5 bases at V and 6 bases at J; junction bases unmatched: 8. The CDR3 has 14 residues. The germline V gene encodes CDR1 SGHTA and CDR2 FQGNSA. The DNA of the CDR3 is TGTGCCAGCAGCCGAGGGGACAGGGATGCCGAGCAGTACTTC. Translation: CASSRGDRDAEQYF.

This CDR3 reads CASSSLGVEEQYF. For the CDR3, the DNA is TGTGCCAGTAGTTCACTAGGCGTGGAAGAGCAGTACTTC. This chain links TRBV19 with TRBJ2-7, with D tentatively TRBD2 (5 bases). V was clipped by 5 bases and J by 7 bases, with 15 bases between them. The CDR3 contains 13 residues. Germline CDR1 is LNHDA and CDR2 is SQIVND (reference sequence). Based on the CDR3 plus reference TRBV19 and TRBJ2-7, the full variable domain is DGGITQSPKYLFRKEGQNVTLSCEQNLNHDAMYWYRQDPGQGLRLIYYSQIVNDFQKGDIAEGYSVSREKKESFPLTVTSAQKNPTAFYLCASSSLGVEEQYFGPGTRLTVT.

This sequence joins TRBV29-1 and TRBJ2-1; TRBD1 matches 7 bases. Germline assignment: CDR1 SQVTM and CDR2 ANQGSEA. Trimming took 8 bases from V and 9 from J; bases not matched to a gene: 10. The CDR3 loop spans 12 amino acids. The DNA for the CDR3 is TGCAGCTACAGGGGTATCGGCGGTGAGCAGTTCTTC. Translation: CSYRGIGGEQFF.

CDR3: CAWSVTSGIPYEQYF. In DNA, the CDR3 is TGTGCCTGGAGTGTTACCTCAGGGATCCCCTACGAGCAGTACTTC. The chain carries TRBV30 and TRBJ2-7, with D possibly being TRBD1 (5 bases). The germline V and J ends were trimmed by 0 bases and 2 bases, with 14 bases remaining between them. This CDR3 region has 15 residues. Germline V CDR1 and CDR2: GTSNPN, SVGIG (reference sequence).

The CDR3, as DNA: TGTGCCAGCAGCTCTCTGGAGACCCAGTACTTC. It yields the protein CASSSLETQYF. The rearrangement links TRBV2 to TRBJ2-5; D not certain. Germline assignment: CDR1 SNHLY and CDR2 FYNNEI. The CDR3 loop spans 11 amino acids. The ends were cut back, 6 bases at V and 5 bases at J, with 7 bases in the middle. The full variable domain, rest sourced from reference TRBV2 and TRBJ2-5, is EPEVTQTPSHQVTQMGQEVILRCVPISNHLYFYWYRQILGQKVEFLVSFYNNEISEKSEIFDDQFSVERPDGSNFTLKIRSTKLEDSAMYFCASSSLETQYFGPGTRLLVL.

Concerning this clone: The same CDR3 can be traced to other DNA sequences in this sample. The chain carries TRBV7-2 and TRBJ2-5; unclear D gene. The V end lost 1 base, the J end lost 4 bases, and 1 base lay between the germline ends. Germline-derived CDR1 and CDR2 are SGHTA and FQGNSA. CDR3 length: 11 residues. The DNA for the CDR3 is TGTGCCAGCAGCTTAGTAGAGACCCAGTACTTC. Its translation is CASSLVETQYF.

V and J are TRBV30 and TRBJ1-5; tentative D call: TRBD1 (5 bases). Looked up from germline, CDR1 is GTSNPN and CDR2 is SVGIG (reference sequence). V dropped 3 bases and J dropped 9 bases, with 12 bases sitting between them. The CDR3 sequence is 12 residues long. CDR3 sequence: CAWSTVTGPQHF. The DNA for the CDR3 is TGTGCCTGGAGCACGGTTACAGGGCCCCAGCATTTT.

The chain couples TRBV2 to TRBJ2-5; 14 nucleotides align to TRBD2. Germline CDR1 is SNHLY and CDR2 is FYNNEI. The CDR3 is 13 amino acids. J gave up 4 bases and V 8 bases, and 0 bases lay outside the gene matches. DNA of the CDR3: TGTGCCAGCGGGACTAGCGGGGGAGAGACCCAGTACTTC. This translates into CASGTSGGETQYF.

This rearrangement joins TRBV25-1 to TRBJ2-1, with TRBD2 identical over 8 bases. The CDR3 is made up of 15 amino acids. From germline, CDR1 is MGHDK and CDR2 SYGVNS. Unmatched junction bases numbered 6, after V lost 3 bases and J lost 5 bases. The CDR3 DNA reads TGTGCCAGCAGTGATAGGAGCGGGGGACACAATGAGCAGTTCTTC. Encoded protein: CASSDRSGGHNEQFF.

The chain combines TRBV7-9 with TRBJ1-2; TRBD1 might be the D (6 bases). The CDR3 consists of 14 residues. CDR1 is SEHNR, CDR2 FQNEAQ, per germline (reference sequence). V lost 5 bases and J lost 4, with 14 bases in between. Here the CDR3 reads CASSQPGAAYGYTF. In nucleotides, the CDR3 is TGTGCCAGCAGCCAGCCGGGGGCCGCCTATGGCTACACCTTC.

The gene calls are TRBV7-2 and TRBJ2-3; 11 bases map to TRBD2. The J segment lost 15 bases and the V segment lost 5 bases, leaving 13 bases of the junction unmatched. Looked up from germline, CDR1 is SGHTA and CDR2 is FQGNSA. CDR3 length: 14 amino acids. The CDR3 here is CASSLSGGALRGYF. CDR3 nucleotide sequence: TGTGCCAGCAGCCTTAGCGGGGGGGCTCTTCGTGGATATTTT.

The chain links TRBV6-1 to TRBJ1-1; no clear D. Germline-derived CDR1 and CDR2 are MNHNS and SASEGT. V was shortened by 10 bases and J by 4 bases, with 10 bases between the two germline ends. The CDR3 sequence is 11 residues long. CDR3 nucleotide sequence: TGTGCCATTACATGGGGCACTGAAGCTTTCTTT. Its translation: CAITWGTEAFF.

The J gene is TRBJ2-5, the V gene TRBV21-1. TRBV21-1 is a pseudogene segment. The CDR3 is 13 amino acids. CDR3 nucleotides: TGTGCCAGCATCAGGACGTTCGGGGAGACCCAGTACTTC. It is translated as CASIRTFGETQYF.